This is a list of T cell receptor beta chains from one sample in a study of PD-L1 blockade in urothelial cancer. This table comes from immunoSEQ multiplex PCR, and its TCRdb copy is limited to in-frame clones, with some not included. The sample has 70,000 to 75,000 clones, about nine tenths seen once; the top ten hold under 6%. The source material was PBMCs, sampled around atezolizumab (anti-PD-L1) treatment. These receptors were obtained from a man aged 65 to 79 with urothelial cancer. Each CDR3 is given with its conserved first and last residue. The D gene is left open where the match is weak. Clone size is given for some rows only: seen once, a few or many times, or a class if the clone is expanded.

-,TRBD1,TRBV5-6,TRBJ2-7,CASSLPGQGPYEQYF,TGTGCCAGCAGCTTGCCGGGACAGGGGCCCTACGAGCAGTACTTC
-,-,TRBV5-1,TRBJ2-2,CASRVRVGTGELFF,TGCGCCAGCAGAGTCAGGGTAGGGACCGGGGAGCTGTTTTTT
-,-,TRBV7-2,TRBJ1-5,CASSNQGGVGQPQHF,TGTGCCAGCAGTAATCAGGGTGGAGTGGGTCAGCCCCAGCATTTT
-,TRBD1,TRBV19,TRBJ1-5,CASSTDRGLNQPQHF,TGTGCCAGTAGTACGGACAGGGGACTTAATCAGCCCCAGCATTTT
-,-,TRBV30,TRBJ2-7,CAWSVYGVGRDYEQYF,TGTGCCTGGAGTGTTTATGGAGTTGGTCGCGACTACGAGCAGTACTTC
-,TRBD2,TRBV19,TRBJ2-7,CASSRPRQGSTSGSIYEQYF,TGTGCCAGTAGTCGACCCCGACAGGGTTCTACTAGCGGGAGTATCTACGAGCAGTACTTC
-,TRBD2,TRBV30,TRBJ2-1,CAWSVRGGVREYNEQFF,TGTGCCTGGAGTGTACGGGGGGGAGTCAGGGAGTACAATGAGCAGTTCTTC
-,TRBD1,TRBV10-3,TRBJ1-3,CAIRRQGISGNTIYF,TGTGCCATTAGAAGACAGGGCATCTCTGGAAACACCATATATTTT
-,TRBD2,TRBV28,TRBJ2-7,CASSLPKVLTTSGIPYEQYF,TGTGCCAGCAGTTTACCCAAGGTCTTGACGACTAGCGGGATCCCCTACGAGCAGTACTTC
-,TRBD2,TRBV27,TRBJ2-7,CASSLRWGGVGPEQYF,TGTGCCAGCAGTTTAAGATGGGGGGGAGTAGGTCCCGAGCAGTACTTC
-,-,TRBV5-5,TRBJ1-2,CASSWEQVPSGYTF,TGTGCCAGCAGCTGGGAGCAGGTACCTAGTGGCTACACCTTC
-,-,TRBV19,TRBJ1-5,CASSTKAPGNQPQHF,TGTGCCAGTAGTACCAAGGCACCGGGAAATCAGCCCCAGCATTTT
few,-,TRBV19,TRBJ1-3,CASKTGSSGNTIYF,TGTGCCAGTAAAACAGGGTCCTCTGGAAACACCATATATTTT
-,-,TRBV6-5,TRBJ2-4,CASTAGSGNIQYF,TGTGCCAGCACAGCAGGCTCCGGAAACATTCAGTACTTC
once,-,TRBV2,TRBJ1-4,CASSETGATNEKLFF,TGTGCCAGCAGTGAGACAGGTGCAACTAATGAAAAACTGTTTTTT
-,TRBD2,TRBV5-1,TRBJ2-1,CASSSQGLGGAYNEQFF,TGCGCCAGCAGCTCCCAAGGACTAGGCGGCGCCTACAATGAGCAGTTCTTC
-,TRBD1,TRBV5-4,TRBJ2-7,CASSLGDRSSYEQYF,TGTGCCAGCAGCTTGGGGGACAGAAGCTCCTACGAGCAGTACTTC
once,-,TRBV28,TRBJ1-2,CASSSLDYGYTF,TGTGCCAGCAGTTCCCTTGACTATGGCTACACCTTC
-,TRBD1,TRBV18,TRBJ1-2,CASSTLPGQGLEGYTF,TGTGCCAGCTCGACCCTACCGGGACAGGGACTAGAGGGCTACACCTTC
once,-,TRBV11-2,TRBJ2-3,CASTQWAGGTDTQYF,TGTGCCAGCACCCAGTGGGCAGGGGGCACAGATACGCAGTATTTT
-,TRBD1,TRBV28,TRBJ1-2,CASSTQDRGNYGYTF,TGTGCCAGCAGTACGCAGGACAGGGGGAACTATGGCTACACCTTC
-,-,TRBV28,TRBJ1-4,CASSGGGDEKLFF,TGTGCCAGCAGTGGAGGGGGGGATGAAAAACTGTTTTTT
-,-,TRBV18,TRBJ2-4,CASSLQPKNIQYF,TGTGCCAGCTCCCTACAGCCCAAAAACATTCAGTACTTC
once,TRBD2,TRBV2,TRBJ2-5,CASSGVAGGGWETQYF,TGTGCCAGCAGTGGGGTGGCGGGAGGGGGATGGGAGACCCAGTACTTC
-,TRBD1,TRBV19,TRBJ1-2,CASSLRTGGNYGYTF,TGTGCCAGTAGTCTCCGGACAGGGGGCAACTATGGCTACACCTTC
-,-,TRBV4-1,TRBJ1-2,CASSQGGTDVYGYTF,TGCGCCAGCAGCCAAGGCGGGACTGACGTTTATGGCTACACCTTC
once,TRBD2,TRBV2,TRBJ2-5,CASSASGRAPETQYF,TGTGCCAGCAGTGCTAGCGGGAGAGCCCCAGAGACCCAGTACTTC
-,TRBD1,TRBV7-3,TRBJ1-2,CASSPGTVGGYTF,TGTGCCAGCAGCCCCGGGACAGTTGGTGGCTACACCTTC
once,TRBD1,TRBV10-1,TRBJ2-7,CASSDGQVIRGEQYF,TGCGCCAGCAGTGATGGACAGGTCATAAGAGGAGAGCAGTACTTC
-,TRBD2,TRBV11-2,TRBJ2-1,CASSLDGAGGEQFF,TGTGCCAGCAGCTTAGATGGAGCGGGGGGCGAGCAGTTCTTC
-,TRBD1,TRBV5-1,TRBJ2-7,CASSWWDRGLSYEQYF,TGCGCCAGCAGCTGGTGGGACAGGGGGCTTTCCTACGAGCAGTACTTC
-,TRBD2,TRBV6-1,TRBJ2-1,CASNLAGANEQFF,TGTGCCAGCAACCTAGCGGGAGCCAATGAGCAGTTCTTC
-,TRBD1,TRBV29-1,TRBJ2-7,CSVSGTAYEQYF,TGCAGCGTTTCCGGGACAGCCTACGAGCAGTACTTC
-,-,TRBV28,TRBJ2-7,CASSQLRGQYF,TGTGCCAGCAGTCAATTACGAGGGCAGTACTTC
-,TRBD1,TRBV28,TRBJ1-2,CASSLGQGNYGYTF,TGTGCCAGCAGTTTGGGACAGGGGAACTATGGCTACACCTTC
-,-,TRBV9,TRBJ1-5,CASSAAGTGQPQHF,TGTGCCAGCAGCGCCGCAGGGACTGGCCAGCCCCAGCATTTT
-,-,TRBV29-1,TRBJ2-7,CSASGSSYEQYF,TGCAGCGCCTCCGGTTCCTCCTACGAGCAGTACTTC
-,TRBD1,TRBV7-6,TRBJ2-1,CASSRRQGVPRLSNEQFF,TGTGCCAGCAGCCGACGACAGGGGGTACCGCGATTGTCCAATGAGCAGTTCTTC
-,TRBD1,TRBV27,TRBJ1-1,CASSGQGAEAFF,TGTGCCAGCAGTGGACAGGGGGCTGAAGCTTTCTTT
-,-,TRBV5-8,TRBJ2-3,CASPADTQYF,TGTGCCAGCCCAGCAGATACGCAGTATTTT
-,TRBD1,TRBV28,TRBJ2-1,CASSLVGQGAYEQFF,TGTGCCAGCAGTTTAGTCGGACAGGGGGCATATGAGCAGTTCTTC
-,-,TRBV27,TRBJ1-2,CASSRGQNYGYTF,TGTGCCAGCAGCAGAGGACAGAACTATGGCTACACCTTC
once,-,TRBV25-1,TRBJ2-3,CASSDGGHTDTQYF,TGTGCCAGCAGTGACGGGGGTCACACAGATACGCAGTATTTT
-,-,TRBV5-4,TRBJ2-7,CASSLQGPVEQYF,TGTGCCAGCAGCTTACAGGGTCCTGTCGAGCAGTACTTC
-,-,TRBV21-1,TRBJ1-5,CASSTVCQPQHF,TGTGCCAGCAGCACCGTGTGTCAGCCCCAGCATTTT
-,TRBD1,TRBV6-6,TRBJ1-2,CASKQGTEGYTF,TGTGCCAGCAAACAGGGGACGGAGGGCTACACCTTC
-,-,TRBV5-1,TRBJ2-5,CASSPFGGGVQETQYF,TGCGCCAGCAGCCCTTTTGGGGGAGGCGTTCAAGAGACCCAGTACTTC
-,-,TRBV15,TRBJ2-6,CATSTPKWGEIGANVLTF,TGTGCCACCAGCACTCCAAAGTGGGGGGAGATTGGGGCCAACGTCCTGACTTTC
once,-,TRBV5-1,TRBJ2-1,CASRGAGDEQFF,TGCGCCAGCAGGGGAGCGGGCGATGAGCAGTTCTTC
-,-,TRBV6-5,TRBJ1-1,CASSLGGDTEAFF,TGTGCCAGCAGTTTGGGGGGGGACACTGAAGCTTTCTTT
-,TRBD1,TRBV29-1,TRBJ2-7,CSVLRDRSYEQYF,TGCAGCGTGCTCCGGGACAGGTCCTACGAGCAGTACTTC
-,-,TRBV9,TRBJ2-3,CASSVAPSETDTQYF,TGTGCCAGCAGCGTAGCGCCTAGCGAAACAGATACGCAGTATTTT
-,-,TRBV6-1,TRBJ2-3,CASTGTDTDTQYF,TGTGCCAGTACCGGGACTGACACAGATACGCAGTATTTT
once,-,TRBV21-1,TRBJ2-1,CASSKSLPGVSSYNEQFF,TGTGCCAGCAGCAAATCTTTACCGGGGGTAAGCTCCTACAATGAGCAGTTCTTC
once,-,TRBV4-1,TRBJ2-7,CASSLGLFYEQYF,TGCGCCAGCAGCCTTGGACTCTTCTACGAGCAGTACTTC